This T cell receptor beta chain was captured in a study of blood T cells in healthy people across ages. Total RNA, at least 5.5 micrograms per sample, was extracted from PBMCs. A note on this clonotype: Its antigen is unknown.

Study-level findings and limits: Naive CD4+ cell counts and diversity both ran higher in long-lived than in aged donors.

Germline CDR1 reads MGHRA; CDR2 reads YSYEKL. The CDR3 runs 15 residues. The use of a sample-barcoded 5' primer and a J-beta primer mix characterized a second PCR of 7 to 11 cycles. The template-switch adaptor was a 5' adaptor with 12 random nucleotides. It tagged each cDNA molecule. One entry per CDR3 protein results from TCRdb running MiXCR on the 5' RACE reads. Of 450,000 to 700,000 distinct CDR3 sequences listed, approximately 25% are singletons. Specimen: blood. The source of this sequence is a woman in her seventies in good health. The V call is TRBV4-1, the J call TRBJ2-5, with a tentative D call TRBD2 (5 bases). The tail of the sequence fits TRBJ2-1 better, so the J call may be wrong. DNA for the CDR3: TGCGCCAGCAGCCAAGAGGCTAGCCGACACAATGAGCAGTTCTTC. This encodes CASSQEASRHNEQFF.